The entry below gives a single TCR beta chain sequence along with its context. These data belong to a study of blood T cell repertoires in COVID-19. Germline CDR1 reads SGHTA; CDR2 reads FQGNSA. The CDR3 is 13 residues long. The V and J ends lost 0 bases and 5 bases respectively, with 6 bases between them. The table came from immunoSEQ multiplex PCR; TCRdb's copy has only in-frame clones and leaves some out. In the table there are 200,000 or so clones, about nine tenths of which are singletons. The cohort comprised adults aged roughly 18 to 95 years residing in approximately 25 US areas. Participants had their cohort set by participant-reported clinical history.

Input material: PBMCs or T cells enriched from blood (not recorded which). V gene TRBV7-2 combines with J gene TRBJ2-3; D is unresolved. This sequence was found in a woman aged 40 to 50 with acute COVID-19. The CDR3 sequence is CASSLAGEDTQYF. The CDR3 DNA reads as TGTGCCAGCAGCTTAGCAGGAGAAGATACGCAGTATTTT. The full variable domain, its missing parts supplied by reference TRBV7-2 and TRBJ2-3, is GAGVSQSPSNKVTEKGKDVELRCDPISGHTALYWYRQSLGQGLEFLIYFQGNSAPDKSGLPSDRFSAERTGGSVSTLTIQRTQQEDSAVYLCASSLAGEDTQYFGPGTRLTVL.